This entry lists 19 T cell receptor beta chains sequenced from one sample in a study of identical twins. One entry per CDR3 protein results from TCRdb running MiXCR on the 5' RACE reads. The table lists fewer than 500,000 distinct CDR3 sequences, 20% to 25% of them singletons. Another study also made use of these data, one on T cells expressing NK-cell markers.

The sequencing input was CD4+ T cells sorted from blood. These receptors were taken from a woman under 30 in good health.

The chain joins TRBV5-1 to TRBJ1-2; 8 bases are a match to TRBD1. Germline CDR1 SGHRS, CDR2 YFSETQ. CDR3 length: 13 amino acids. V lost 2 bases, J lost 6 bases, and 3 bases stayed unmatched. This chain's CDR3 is CASSFGTGHGYTF. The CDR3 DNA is TGCGCCAGCAGCTTTGGGACAGGACATGGCTACACCTTC.

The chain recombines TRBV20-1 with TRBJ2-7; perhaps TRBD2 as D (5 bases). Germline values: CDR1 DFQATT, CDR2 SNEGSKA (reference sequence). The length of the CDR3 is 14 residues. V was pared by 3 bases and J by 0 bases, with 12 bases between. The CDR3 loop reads CSASDRGFSYEQYF. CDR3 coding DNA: TGCAGTGCTAGTGACCGGGGATTCTCCTACGAGCAGTACTTC.

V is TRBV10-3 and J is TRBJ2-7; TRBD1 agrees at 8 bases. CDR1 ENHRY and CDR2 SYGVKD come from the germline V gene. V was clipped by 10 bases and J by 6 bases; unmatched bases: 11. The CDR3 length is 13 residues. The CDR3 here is CATRQGINLEQYF. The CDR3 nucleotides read TGTGCCACGCGACAGGGGATAAACCTCGAGCAGTACTTC.

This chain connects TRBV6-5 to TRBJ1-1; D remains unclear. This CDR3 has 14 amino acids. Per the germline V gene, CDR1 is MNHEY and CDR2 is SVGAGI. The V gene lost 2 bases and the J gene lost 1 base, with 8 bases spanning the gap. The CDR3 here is CASSYGLWNTEAFF. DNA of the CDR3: TGTGCCAGCAGTTACGGATTGTGGAACACTGAAGCTTTCTTT.

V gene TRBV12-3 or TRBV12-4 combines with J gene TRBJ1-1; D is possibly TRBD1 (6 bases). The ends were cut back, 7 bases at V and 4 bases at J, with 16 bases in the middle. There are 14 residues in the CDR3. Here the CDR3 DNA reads TGTGCCAGCATACTCAGGGGAGGAGGCACTGAAGCTTTCTTT. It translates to CASILRGGGTEAFF.

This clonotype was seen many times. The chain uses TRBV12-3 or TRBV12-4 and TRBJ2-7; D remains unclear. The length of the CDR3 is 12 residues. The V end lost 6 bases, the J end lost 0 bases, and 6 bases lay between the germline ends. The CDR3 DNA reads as TGTGCCAGCAGCCTTTACTCCTACGAGCAGTACTTC. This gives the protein CASSLYSYEQYF.

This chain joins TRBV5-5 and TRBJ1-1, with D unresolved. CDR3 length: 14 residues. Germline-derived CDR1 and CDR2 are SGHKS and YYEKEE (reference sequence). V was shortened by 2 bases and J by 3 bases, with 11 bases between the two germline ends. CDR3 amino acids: CASSFNRYDTEAFF. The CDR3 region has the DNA TGTGCCAGCAGCTTTAATAGGTACGACACTGAAGCTTTCTTT.

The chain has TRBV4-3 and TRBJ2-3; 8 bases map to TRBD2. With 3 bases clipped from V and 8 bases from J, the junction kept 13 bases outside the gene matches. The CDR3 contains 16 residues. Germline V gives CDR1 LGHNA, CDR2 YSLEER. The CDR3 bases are TGCGCCAGCAGCCACCGGGCCCAGCGGGAGATTGTTACGCAGTATTTT. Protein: CASSHRAQREIVTQYF.

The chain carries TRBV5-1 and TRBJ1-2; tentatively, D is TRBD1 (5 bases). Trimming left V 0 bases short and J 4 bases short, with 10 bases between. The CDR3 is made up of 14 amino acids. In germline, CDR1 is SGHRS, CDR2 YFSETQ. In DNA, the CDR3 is TGCGCCAGCAGCTTGGGAGGGGACGCCTATGGCTACACCTTC. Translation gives CASSLGGDAYGYTF.

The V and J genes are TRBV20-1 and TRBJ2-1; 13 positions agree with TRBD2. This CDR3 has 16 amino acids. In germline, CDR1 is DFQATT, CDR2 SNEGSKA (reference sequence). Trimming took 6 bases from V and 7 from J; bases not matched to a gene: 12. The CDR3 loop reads CSADPRTSGSRNEQFF. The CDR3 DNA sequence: TGCAGTGCCGACCCTAGGACTAGCGGGAGTCGGAATGAGCAGTTCTTC.

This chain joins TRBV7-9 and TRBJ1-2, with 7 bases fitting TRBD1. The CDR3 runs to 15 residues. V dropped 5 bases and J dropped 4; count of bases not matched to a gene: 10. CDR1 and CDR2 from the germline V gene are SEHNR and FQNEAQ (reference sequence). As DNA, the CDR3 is TGTGCCAGCAGCCCGGGTCTAACAGGGGTCTATGGCTACACCTTC. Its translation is CASSPGLTGVYGYTF.

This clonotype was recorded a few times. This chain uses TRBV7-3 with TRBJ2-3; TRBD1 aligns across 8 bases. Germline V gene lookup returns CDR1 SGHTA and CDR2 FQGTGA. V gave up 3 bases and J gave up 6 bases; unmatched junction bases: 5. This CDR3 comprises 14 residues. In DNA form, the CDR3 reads TGTGCCAGCAGCTTTGGGGACAGGCCGGATACGCAGTATTTT. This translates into CASSFGDRPDTQYF.

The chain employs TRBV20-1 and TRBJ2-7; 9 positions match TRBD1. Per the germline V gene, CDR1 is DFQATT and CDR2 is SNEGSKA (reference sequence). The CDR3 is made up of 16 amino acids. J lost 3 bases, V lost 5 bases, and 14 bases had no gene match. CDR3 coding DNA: TGCAGTGCTGTAAAAGCCGGGACAGGGATGGGCTACGAGCAGTACTTC. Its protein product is CSAVKAGTGMGYEQYF.

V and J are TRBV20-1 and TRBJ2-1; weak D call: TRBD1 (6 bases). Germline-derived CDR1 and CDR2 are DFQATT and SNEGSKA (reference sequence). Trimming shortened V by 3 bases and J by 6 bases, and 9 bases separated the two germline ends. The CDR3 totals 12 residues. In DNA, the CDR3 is TGCAGTGCTAGTTTACAGGGCAATGAGCAGTTCTTC. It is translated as CSASLQGNEQFF.

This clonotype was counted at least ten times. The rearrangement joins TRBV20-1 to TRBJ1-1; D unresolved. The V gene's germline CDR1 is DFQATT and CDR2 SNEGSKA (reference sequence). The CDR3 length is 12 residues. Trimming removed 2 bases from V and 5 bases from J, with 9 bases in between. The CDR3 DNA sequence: TGCAGTGCTAGACGTCAGGTGACTGAAGCTTTCTTT. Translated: CSARRQVTEAFF.

Here the CDR3 DNA reads TGTGCCAGCAGCCCTACTGGACAGGGCGGAGGAGAGACCCAGTACTTC. It yields the protein CASSPTGQGGGETQYF. V gene TRBV14 combines with J gene TRBJ2-5; 8 nucleotides line up with TRBD1. V lost 4 bases and J lost 4; bases outside the gene matches: 11. The CDR3 is 16 residues long. Germline assignment: CDR1 SGHDN and CDR2 FVKESK.

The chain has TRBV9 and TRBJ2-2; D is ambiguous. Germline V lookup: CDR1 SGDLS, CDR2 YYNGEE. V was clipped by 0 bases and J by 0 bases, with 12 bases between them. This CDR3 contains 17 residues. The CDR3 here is CASSVVFGSANTGELFF. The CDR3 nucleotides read TGTGCCAGCAGCGTAGTGTTCGGCAGCGCGAACACCGGGGAGCTGTTTTTT.

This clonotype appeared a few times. Written as DNA, the CDR3 is TGTGCCAGCAGCTTACGGCCAGGTGAAGCTTTCTTT. Residues: CASSLRPGEAFF. V and J are TRBV7-9 and TRBJ1-1; no clear D. V was shortened by 2 bases and J by 7 bases, with 8 bases between the two germline ends. Germline CDR1 and CDR2: SEHNR and FQNEAQ (reference sequence). The CDR3 length is 12 residues.

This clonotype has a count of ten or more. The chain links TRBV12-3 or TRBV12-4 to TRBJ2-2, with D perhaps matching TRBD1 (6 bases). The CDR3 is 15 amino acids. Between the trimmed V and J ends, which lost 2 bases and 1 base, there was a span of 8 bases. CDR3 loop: CASSLNRVNTGELFF. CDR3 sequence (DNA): TGTGCCAGCAGTTTAAACAGGGTGAACACCGGGGAGCTGTTTTTT.